The 29 T cell receptor beta chains listed next were all sequenced from one sample in a study of long-term antiretroviral therapy in people with HIV. The libraries were made with immunoSEQ v3.0 at survey level. Produced via immunoSEQ multiplex PCR; TCRdb's table is partial and in-frame only. Here the sample spans approximately 20,000 clones, roughly four fifths being singletons. Material: unsorted PBMCs, obtained 2.2 years after starting antiretroviral therapy. These receptors all stem from a man aged 45-60 years with HIV.

CDR3 sequence reads: CASGPQGAPAYEQYF. CDR3 coding DNA: TGTGCCAGCGGCCCTCAGGGGGCCCCGGCCTACGAGCAGTACTTC. J is TRBJ2-7 and V is TRBV21-1; the D call of TRBD1 is as the table states it, not checked on the DNA. TRBV21-1 is recorded as a pseudogene. The CDR3 sequence is 15 residues long.

J is TRBJ2-5 and V is TRBV19; 7 bases match TRBD1. Germline values: CDR1 LNHDA, CDR2 SQIVND (reference sequence). The length of the CDR3 is 13 residues. The J segment lost 3 bases and the V segment lost 6 bases, leaving 4 bases of the junction unmatched. CDR3 DNA: TGTGCCAGTAGCTATGACAGGGAAGAGACCCAGTACTTC. This sequence encodes CASSYDREETQYF.

V usage is TRBV25-1 and J usage is TRBJ1-3, with D possibly TRBD1 on 6 matching bases. This CDR3 has 16 residues. Deletions cut 5 bases from V and 0 bases from J, with 14 bases between. Per the germline V gene, CDR1 is MGHDK and CDR2 is SYGVNS. CDR3 sequence (DNA): TGTGCCAGCAGTCCCCTCGACAGGATCTCTGGAAACACCATATATTTT. It encodes CASSPLDRISGNTIYF.

The V and J genes are TRBV29-1 and TRBJ2-7; D is unclear. Germline CDR1 reads SQVTM; CDR2 reads ANQGSEA. V lost 4 bases to trimming and J lost 2 bases, with 9 bases between them. The CDR3 sequence is 12 residues long. This CDR3 reads CSVGHRTYEQYF. The DNA of the CDR3 is TGCAGCGTTGGACACCGAACCTACGAGCAGTACTTC.

The chain joins TRBV25-1 to TRBJ2-3, with 13 bases lining up with TRBD2. Germline V gene sequence: CDR1 MGHDK, CDR2 SYGVNS. The CDR3 runs 16 residues. Trimming cost V 7 bases and J 2 bases; bases outside gene matches: 6. Written as DNA, the CDR3 is TGTGCCAGCAACCCCGGGACTAGCGGGAACACAGATACGCAGTATTTT. Translation gives CASNPGTSGNTDTQYF.

The chain uses TRBV7-2 and TRBJ1-5, with D perhaps matching TRBD1 (6 bases). The CDR3 has 13 residues. Trimming stripped 5 bases from V and 4 bases from J, with 9 bases between. The V gene's germline CDR1 is SGHTA and CDR2 FQGNSA. The CDR3 DNA reads as TGTGCCAGCAGCCGACAGGAGAATCAGCCCCAGCATTTT. Translation gives CASSRQENQPQHF.

The chain links TRBV7-9 to TRBJ2-1; tentative D call: TRBD2 (5 bases). There are 17 residues in the CDR3. The V gene lost 1 base and the J gene lost 5 bases, with 18 bases spanning the gap. Germline values: CDR1 SEHNR, CDR2 FQNEAQ (reference sequence). As DNA, the CDR3 is TGTGCCAGCAGCTTAGTTGGTAAGAGGCGGGTCCACAATGAGCAGTTCTTC. Residues: CASSLVGKRRVHNEQFF.

J is TRBJ2-7 and V is TRBV28; TRBD2 agrees at 15 bases. The germline V gene has CDR1 MDHEN and CDR2 SYDVKM. CDR3 length: 19 residues. After removal of 3 bases from V and 2 bases from J, the junction contained 11 bases not matched to a gene. CDR3 bases: TGTGCCAGCAGTTTTATCGGACTAGCGGGAGGGAGTGGGGCCTACGAGCAGTACTTC. This translates into CASSFIGLAGGSGAYEQYF.

The chain couples TRBV28 to TRBJ1-1; D gene unclear. Germline CDR1 reads MDHEN; CDR2 reads SYDVKM. Trimming took 2 bases from V and 6 from J, leaving 4 bases between them. CDR3 length: 11 residues. This CDR3 is CASSLGAEAFF. The CDR3 bases are TGTGCCAGCAGTTTAGGGGCTGAAGCTTTCTTT. Together with reference TRBV28 and TRBJ1-1, the CDR3 gives the full variable domain: DVKVTQSSRYLVKRTGEKVFLECVQDMDHENMFWYRQDPGLGLRLIYFSYDVKMKEKGDIPEGYSVSREKKERFSLILESASTNQTSMYLCASSLGAEAFFGQGTRLTVV.

The table lists this clone with a few counts. This chain links TRBV11-2 with TRBJ1-2; a weak D match, TRBD1 (5 bases). Looked up from germline, CDR1 is SGHAT and CDR2 is FQNNGV. Trimming shortened V by 5 bases and J by 3 bases, and 16 bases separated the two germline ends. The CDR3 consists of 15 residues. The DNA for the CDR3 is TGTGCCAGCAGCCCTCGTGGGGCGGGCCACTATGGCTACACCTTC. It specifies CASSPRGAGHYGYTF.

This clone was seen only a few times. This sequence joins TRBV13 and TRBJ1-1; tentative D call: TRBD1 (5 bases). Germline V gives CDR1 PRHDT, CDR2 FYEKMQ (reference sequence). V was trimmed by 5 bases and J by 3 bases, leaving 13 bases between them. This CDR3 spans 14 amino acids. The CDR3 nucleotides read TGTGCCAGCAGCGGGGACGGGGAGGACACTGAAGCTTTCTTT. It encodes CASSGDGEDTEAFF.

This clone was detected a few times. The V call is TRBV28, the J call TRBJ2-7, with TRBD2 matching 11 bases. The J segment lost 5 bases and the V segment lost 5 bases, leaving 8 bases of the junction unmatched. The CDR3 covers 15 residues. Germline CDR1 is MDHEN and CDR2 is SYDVKM. CDR3 protein: CASSPRLAGRNEQYF. In DNA, the CDR3 is TGTGCCAGCAGTCCCCGACTAGCGGGAAGGAACGAGCAGTACTTC.

The rearrangement joins TRBV10-3 to TRBJ2-1, with a possible D match to TRBD2 (6 bases). The CDR3 totals 16 residues. Per germline, CDR1 ENHRY and CDR2 SYGVKD. The germline V and J ends were trimmed by 1 base and 4 bases, with 14 bases remaining between them. The CDR3 spells CAISEYSGVVYNEQFF. The CDR3 coding sequence is TGTGCCATCAGTGAGTACTCGGGAGTGGTTTACAATGAGCAGTTCTTC.

This chain uses TRBV27 with TRBJ1-5; no firm D call. With 3 bases removed from V and 1 base from J, the gap between germline ends came to 1 base. This CDR3 has 12 amino acids. Germline V lookup: CDR1 MNHEY, CDR2 SMNVEV (reference sequence). CDR3 residues: CASSFSNQPQHF. In nucleotides, the CDR3 is TGTGCCAGCAGTTTCAGCAATCAGCCCCAGCATTTT.

V is TRBV7-9 and J is TRBJ2-5; TRBD2 might be the D (6 bases). This CDR3 comprises 15 residues. Trimming shortened V by 0 bases and J by 2 bases, and 10 bases separated the two germline ends. The germline CDR1 and CDR2 sequences are SEHNR and FQNEAQ (reference sequence). The CDR3 DNA sequence: TGTGCCAGCAGCTTAGCGATGGGGGGTCAAGAGACCCAGTACTTC. Its protein product is CASSLAMGGQETQYF.

V and J are TRBV18 and TRBJ2-1, with 8 bases matching TRBD1. The CDR3 loop spans 15 amino acids. V shed 3 bases and J 4 bases; nucleotides not matched to a gene: 5. CDR1 and CDR2 (germline): KGHSH, LQKENI. The DNA for the CDR3 is TGTGCCAGCTCACCGTTAACAGGGGGATACAATGAGCAGTTCTTC. Its protein is CASSPLTGGYNEQFF.

Here the CDR3 reads CAWSVGTSLYNEQFF. CDR3 nucleotides: TGTGCCTGGAGTGTAGGGACTAGCCTCTACAATGAGCAGTTCTTC. V usage is TRBV30 and J usage is TRBJ2-1, with 9 bases aligning to TRBD2. This CDR3 has 15 residues. The germline V gene has CDR1 GTSNPN and CDR2 SVGIG (reference sequence). The ends lost 0 bases at V and 3 bases at J; junction bases unmatched: 3.

This clone was recorded a few times. The genes are TRBV13 and TRBJ2-3, with 10 bases identical to TRBD2. The length of the CDR3 is 14 residues. CDR1 is PRHDT and CDR2 is FYEKMQ in the germline V gene (reference sequence). The V segment lost 5 bases and the J segment 5 bases; nucleotides outside the gene matches: 4. CDR3 nucleotide sequence: TGTGCCAGCAGCCGAGCGGGGGGGCAAGATACGCAGTATTTT. Protein product: CASSRAGGQDTQYF.

This sequence joins TRBV9 and TRBJ2-2; D not certain. Trimming removed 2 bases at V and 0 bases at J, with 14 bases between. The CDR3 spans 17 residues. CDR1 is SGDLS and CDR2 is YYNGEE in the germline V gene. CDR3 sequence: CASSVSIGSPNTGELFF. In DNA form, the CDR3 reads TGTGCCAGCAGCGTCTCAATAGGGTCTCCGAACACCGGGGAGCTGTTTTTT.

The J gene is TRBJ1-2, the V gene TRBV6-5; no firm D call. This CDR3 region has 12 residues. V lost 7 bases to trimming and J lost 6 bases, with 12 bases between them. Germline V gene data show CDR1 as MNHEY and CDR2 as SVGAGI. CDR3 region: CASISTGNGYTF. CDR3 sequence (DNA): TGTGCCAGCATTTCAACGGGGAATGGCTACACCTTC.

The chain is built from TRBV7-2 and TRBJ2-3, with 9 bases fitting TRBD2. This CDR3 has 16 residues. Per the germline V gene, CDR1 is SGHTA and CDR2 is FQGNSA. The J segment lost 4 bases and the V segment lost 1 base, leaving 6 bases of the junction unmatched. The CDR3 reads CASSLVAGGRADTQYF. CDR3 nucleotide sequence: TGTGCCAGCAGCTTAGTTGCGGGGGGGCGGGCAGATACGCAGTATTTT.

This chain links TRBV6-6 with TRBJ1-2; TRBD1 matches 8 bases. Germline loops: CDR1 MNHNY, CDR2 SVGAGI (reference sequence). J was trimmed by 1 base and V by 5 bases; bases with no gene match: 6. The CDR3 covers 15 residues. The CDR3 region has the DNA TGTGCCAGCAGTCAGGGACAGGTCCTTAACTATGGCTACACCTTC. It yields the protein CASSQGQVLNYGYTF.

This chain uses TRBV6-1 with TRBJ2-2; D uncertain. The CDR3 has 15 residues. Germline V gives CDR1 MNHNS, CDR2 SASEGT. V was pared by 5 bases and J by 3 bases, with 13 bases between. CDR3 amino acids: CASSHLLRDTGELFF. In DNA, the CDR3 is TGTGCCAGCAGTCACCTACTCCGGGACACCGGGGAGCTGTTTTTT.

This sequence joins TRBV4-2 and TRBJ2-7; a weak D match, TRBD2 (7 bases). The length of the CDR3 is 16 residues. Trimming removed 0 bases at V and 0 bases at J, with 12 bases between. The germline gives CDR1 LGHNA, CDR2 YNFKEQ. CDR3 DNA sequence: TGTGCCAGCAGCCAAGAGGGGGGGGCCGTCTCCTACGAGCAGTACTTC. Its protein product is CASSQEGGAVSYEQYF.

The chain is built from TRBV5-1 and TRBJ1-4; D is uncertain. The V gene lost 2 bases and the J gene lost 0 bases, with 5 bases spanning the gap. CDR3 length equals 14 residues. Germline values: CDR1 SGHRS, CDR2 YFSETQ. CDR3 region: CASSLHTTNEKLFF. CDR3 nucleotide sequence: TGCGCCAGCAGCTTACACACAACTAATGAAAAACTGTTTTTT.

The chain is built from TRBV5-1 and TRBJ2-5; TRBD1 is a possible D gene (5 bases). Germline CDR1 reads SGHRS; CDR2 reads YFSETQ. V was shortened by 4 bases and J by 0 bases, with 7 bases between the two germline ends. This CDR3 has 13 residues. The CDR3 sequence: CASSRTNQETQYF. CDR3 coding DNA: TGCGCCAGCAGCCGGACAAACCAAGAGACCCAGTACTTC.

This clone was seen a handful of times. The V call is TRBV27, the J call TRBJ1-3; D ambiguous. V lost 10 bases to trimming and J lost 0 bases, with 13 bases between them. Germline assignment: CDR1 MNHEY and CDR2 SMNVEV (reference sequence). The CDR3 totals 14 residues. This CDR3 is CATSGASSGNTIYF. The CDR3 coding sequence is TGTGCCACCTCTGGCGCGAGCTCTGGAAACACCATATATTTT.

This CDR3 is CASSFPSALMGYTF. CDR3 bases: TGTGCCAGCAGTTTCCCCTCGGCGTTAATGGGCTACACCTTC. The rearrangement uses TRBV28 and TRBJ1-2, with D unclear. V lost 3 bases, J lost 8 bases, and 16 bases lay in between. The V gene's germline CDR1 is MDHEN and CDR2 SYDVKM. CDR3 length: 14 amino acids.

The chain couples TRBV9 to TRBJ2-1; 11 nucleotides align to TRBD2. V gave up 4 bases and J gave up 9 bases; unmatched junction bases: 12. Germline CDR1 is SGDLS and CDR2 is YYNGEE. The CDR3 runs 16 residues. CDR3 loop: CASSFSGTSGLGEQFF. CDR3 nucleotide sequence: TGTGCCAGCAGCTTTTCCGGGACTAGCGGCCTCGGTGAGCAGTTCTTC.